This T cell receptor (beta chain) was observed in a study of tissue T cells after allogeneic stem cell transplantation. Libraries were prepared by immunoSEQ multiplex PCR; TCRdb keeps only in-frame clonotypes and omits some of them. The data show roughly 9,000 clones, just over 65% seen once. This clone is a singleton in its sample. This receptor was taken from a male donor older than 55 with lung cancer. Sequenced material: tissue from the stomach, taken at autopsy.

The CDR3: CASRDSSYGYEQYF. The DNA of the CDR3 is TGCGCCAGCCGGGACAGCAGTTATGGCTACGAGCAGTACTTC. The chain has TRBV10-2 and TRBJ2-7; 7 nucleotides line up with TRBD1. The junction had 10 bases not matched to a gene; V was cut back by 8 bases and J by 3 bases. The germline V gene has CDR1 WSHSY and CDR2 SAAADI. This CDR3 is 14 amino acids long.